A single sample gave rise to the 3 T cell receptor beta chains below, sequenced in a study of cytomegalovirus exposure and HLA in healthy donors (dated 2017 in TCRdb). Libraries were constructed by the immunoSEQ multiplex PCR assay. A mixture of 60 forward primers for TCR Vbeta segments and 13 reverse primers for TCR Jbeta segments was used in the multiplex PCR. TCRdb's version of the immuneACCESS table is confined to in-frame rearrangements and falls short of the full clone set. An unresolved V gene accounts for under half of the shortfall where checked; the remainder is of unknown origin. The sample profile shows over 110,000 clones; about 84% of them were found once. The ten largest make up about 6.8% of the sample. Sequences were obtained from PBMCs. The source of these receptors is a woman in her forties in good health and CMV-seropositive.

This clone showed up just a few times. The rearrangement uses TRBV5-1 and TRBJ1-2; no reliable D call. The CDR3 contains 14 residues. The V and J ends lost 0 bases and 8 bases respectively, with 14 bases between them. Germline V gives CDR1 SGHRS, CDR2 YFSETQ. Here the CDR3 reads CASSLGAEIGGYTF. DNA of the CDR3: TGCGCCAGCAGCTTGGGAGCGGAGATAGGAGGCTACACCTTC.

Of note for this clone: At one end the junction does not follow the germline gene, possibly because of a read error. The CDR3: CAISDVGGSEQYF. The CDR3 coding sequence is TGTGCCATCAGTGATGTGGGCGGGAGCGAGCAGTACTTC. This chain uses TRBV6-5 with TRBJ2-7; 7 positions agree with TRBD2. CDR3 size: 13 residues. Germline V gene lookup returns CDR1 MNHEY and CDR2 SVGAGI.

V and J are TRBV6-5 and TRBJ1-1; TRBD1 is a possible D gene (6 bases). Germline V gene sequence: CDR1 MNHEY, CDR2 SVGAGI. The V and J ends lost 0 bases and 5 bases respectively, with 13 bases between them. This CDR3 comprises 15 residues. Here the CDR3 DNA reads TGTGCCAGCAGTTACTCAGGGACAAGTAGAACTGAAGCTTTCTTT. Protein sequence: CASSYSGTSRTEAFF.